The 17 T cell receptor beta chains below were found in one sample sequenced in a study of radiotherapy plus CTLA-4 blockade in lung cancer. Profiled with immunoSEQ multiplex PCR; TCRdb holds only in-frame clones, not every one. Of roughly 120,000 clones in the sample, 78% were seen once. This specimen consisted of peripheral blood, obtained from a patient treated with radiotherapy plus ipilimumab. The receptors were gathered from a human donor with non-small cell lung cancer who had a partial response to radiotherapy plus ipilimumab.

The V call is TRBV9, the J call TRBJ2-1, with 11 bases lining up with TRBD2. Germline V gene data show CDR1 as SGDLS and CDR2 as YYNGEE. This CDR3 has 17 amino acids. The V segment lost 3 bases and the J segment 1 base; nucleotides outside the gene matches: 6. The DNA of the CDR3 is TGTGCCAGCAGCGCGATCACTAGCGGGAGTTCCTACAATGAGCAGTTCTTC. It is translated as CASSAITSGSSYNEQFF.

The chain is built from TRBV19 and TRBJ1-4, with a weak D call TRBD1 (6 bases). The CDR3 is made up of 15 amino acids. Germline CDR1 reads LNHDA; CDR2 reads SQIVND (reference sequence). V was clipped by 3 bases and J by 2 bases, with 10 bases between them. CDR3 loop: CASSIKRGTNEKLFF. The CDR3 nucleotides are TGTGCCAGTAGTATCAAGAGGGGGACTAATGAAAAACTGTTTTTT.

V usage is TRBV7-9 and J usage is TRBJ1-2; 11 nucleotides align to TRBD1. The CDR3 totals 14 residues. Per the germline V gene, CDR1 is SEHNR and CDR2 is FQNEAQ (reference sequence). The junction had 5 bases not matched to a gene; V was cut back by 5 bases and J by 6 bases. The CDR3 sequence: CASSPGQGENGYTF. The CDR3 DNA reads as TGTGCCAGCAGCCCGGGACAGGGGGAGAATGGCTACACCTTC.

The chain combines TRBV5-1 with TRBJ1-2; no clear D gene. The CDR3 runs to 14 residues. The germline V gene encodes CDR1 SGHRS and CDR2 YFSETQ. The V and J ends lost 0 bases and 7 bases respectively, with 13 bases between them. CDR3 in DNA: TGCGCCAGCAGCTTGGGCGGCGACCTATCTGGCTACACCTTC. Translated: CASSLGGDLSGYTF.

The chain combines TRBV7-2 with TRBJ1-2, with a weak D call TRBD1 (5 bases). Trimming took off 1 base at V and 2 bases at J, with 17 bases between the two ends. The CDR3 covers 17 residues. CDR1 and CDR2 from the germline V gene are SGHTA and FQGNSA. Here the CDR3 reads CASSLDFDSVTNYGYTF. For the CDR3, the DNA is TGTGCCAGCAGCTTAGATTTTGACAGTGTGACGAACTATGGCTACACCTTC. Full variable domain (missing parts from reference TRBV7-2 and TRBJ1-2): GAGVSQSPSNKVTEKGKDVELRCDPISGHTALYWYRQSLGQGLEFLIYFQGNSAPDKSGLPSDRFSAERTGGSVSTLTIQRTQQEDSAVYLCASSLDFDSVTNYGYTFGSGTRLTVV.

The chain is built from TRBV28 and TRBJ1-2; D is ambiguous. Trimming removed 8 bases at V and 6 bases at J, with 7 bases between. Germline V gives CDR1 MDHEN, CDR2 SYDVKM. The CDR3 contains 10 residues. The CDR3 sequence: CASGLNGYTF. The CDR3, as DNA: TGTGCCAGCGGCTTAAATGGCTACACCTTC.

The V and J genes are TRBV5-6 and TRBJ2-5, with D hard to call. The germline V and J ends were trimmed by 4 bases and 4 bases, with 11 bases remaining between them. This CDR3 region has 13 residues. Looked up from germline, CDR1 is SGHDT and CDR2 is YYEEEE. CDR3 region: CASSPVGAETQYF. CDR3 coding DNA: TGTGCCAGCAGCCCCGTGGGCGCAGAGACCCAGTACTTC.

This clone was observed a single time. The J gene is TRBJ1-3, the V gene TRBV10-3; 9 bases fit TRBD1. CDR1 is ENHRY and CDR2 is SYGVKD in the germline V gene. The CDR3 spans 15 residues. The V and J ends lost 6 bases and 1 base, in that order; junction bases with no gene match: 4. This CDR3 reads CAIRDRGESGNTIYF. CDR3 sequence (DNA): TGTGCCATCAGGGACAGGGGTGAATCTGGAAACACCATATATTTT.

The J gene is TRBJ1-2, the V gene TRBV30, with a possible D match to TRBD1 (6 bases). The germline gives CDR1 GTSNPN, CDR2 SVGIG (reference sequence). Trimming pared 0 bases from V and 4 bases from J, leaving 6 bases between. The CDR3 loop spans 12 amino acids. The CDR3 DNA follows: TGTGCCTGGAGTGTACAGGGCTATGGCTACACCTTC. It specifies CAWSVQGYGYTF.

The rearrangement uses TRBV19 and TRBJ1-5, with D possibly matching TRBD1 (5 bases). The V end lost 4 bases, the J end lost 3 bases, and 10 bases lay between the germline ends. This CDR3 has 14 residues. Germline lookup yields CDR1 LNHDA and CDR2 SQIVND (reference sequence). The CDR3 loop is CASSTQEFNQPQHF. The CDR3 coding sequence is TGTGCCAGTAGTACACAGGAGTTCAATCAGCCCCAGCATTTT.

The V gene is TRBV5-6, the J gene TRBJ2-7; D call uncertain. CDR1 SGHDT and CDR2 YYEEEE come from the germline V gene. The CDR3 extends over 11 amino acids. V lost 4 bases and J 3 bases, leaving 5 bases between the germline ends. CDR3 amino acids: CASSRYYEQYV. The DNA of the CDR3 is TGTGCCAGCAGCCGATACTACGAGCAGTACGTC.

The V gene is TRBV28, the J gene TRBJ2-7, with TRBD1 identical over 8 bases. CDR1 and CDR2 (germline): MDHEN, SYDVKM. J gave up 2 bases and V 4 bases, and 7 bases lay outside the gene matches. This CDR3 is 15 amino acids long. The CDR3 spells CASSSAGGSAYEQYV. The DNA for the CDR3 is TGTGCCAGCAGTTCCGCAGGGGGCAGCGCCTACGAGCAGTACGTC.

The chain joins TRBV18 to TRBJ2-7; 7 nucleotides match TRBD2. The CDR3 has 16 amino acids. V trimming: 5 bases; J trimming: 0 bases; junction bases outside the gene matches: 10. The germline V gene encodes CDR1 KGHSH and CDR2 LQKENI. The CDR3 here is CASSSTSRGSSYEQYV. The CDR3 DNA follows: TGTGCCAGCTCATCAACCTCCCGCGGGAGCTCCTACGAGCAGTACGTC.

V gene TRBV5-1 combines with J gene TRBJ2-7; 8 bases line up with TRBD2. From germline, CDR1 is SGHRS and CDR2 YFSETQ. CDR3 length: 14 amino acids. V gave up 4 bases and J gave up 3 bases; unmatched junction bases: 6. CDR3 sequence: CASSLSLADYEQYF. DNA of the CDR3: TGCGCCAGCAGCCTATCACTAGCGGACTACGAGCAGTACTTC.

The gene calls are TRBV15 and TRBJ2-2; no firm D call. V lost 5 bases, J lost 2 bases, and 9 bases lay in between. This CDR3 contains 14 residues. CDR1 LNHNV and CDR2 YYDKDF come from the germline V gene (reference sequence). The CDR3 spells CATSGGYNTGELFF. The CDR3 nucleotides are TGTGCCACCAGCGGCGGCTACAACACCGGGGAGCTGTTTTTT.

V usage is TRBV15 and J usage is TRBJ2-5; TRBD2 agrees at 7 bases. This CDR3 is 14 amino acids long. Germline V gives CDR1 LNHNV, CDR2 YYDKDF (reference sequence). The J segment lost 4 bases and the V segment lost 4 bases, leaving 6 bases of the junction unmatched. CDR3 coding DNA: TGTGCCACCAGCACCCGGGGCGGGAGAGAGACCCAGTACTTC. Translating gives CATSTRGGRETQYF.

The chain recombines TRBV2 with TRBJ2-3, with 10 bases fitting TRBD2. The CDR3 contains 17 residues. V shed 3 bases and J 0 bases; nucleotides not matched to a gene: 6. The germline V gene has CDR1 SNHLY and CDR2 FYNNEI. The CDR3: CASSDPLAGASTDTQYF. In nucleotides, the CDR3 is TGTGCCAGCAGTGATCCCCTAGCGGGAGCCAGCACAGATACGCAGTATTTT.